This entry describes one TCR beta chain. This CDR3 contains 14 residues. Germline-derived CDR1 and CDR2 are SGHKS and YYEKEE (reference sequence). The ends were cut back, 2 bases at V and 4 bases at J, with 10 bases in the middle. Original processing methods: Amplification of reference gene primers provided the estimated nucleated cell counts. Only in-frame clones appear in the TCRdb table, and some are missing; sequencing was by immunoSEQ multiplex PCR. V and J calls and clone size follow that table, whereas D and trimming were derived from the DNA. The table shows tens of thousands of clones, with more than 90% occurring only once. The data derive from a study of blood T cell repertoires in COVID-19. The wider study: T cells, B-cell-depleted T cells, or PBMCs provided the cDNA or gDNA that served as material.

Seattle's enrolled individuals joined amid active infection and were then monitored longitudinally. Sequenced material: peripheral blood. The source of this sequence is a man over 45 with COVID-19, enrolled during active disease. The chain combines TRBV5-5 with TRBJ2-1, with D uncertain. The CDR3 coding sequence is TGTGCCAGCAGCTTCATTCCCCATTACAATGAGCAGTTCTTC. The encoded protein is CASSFIPHYNEQFF.